The clone carrying this TCR beta chain was observed a handful of times. Its target is unknown. These data are taken from a study of blood T cells in healthy people across ages. Study-level results: Higher diversity, along with more naive CD4+ cells, distinguished long-lived donors from aged donors.

PCR was performed a second time for about 7 to 12 cycles using a sample-barcoded 5' primer and a J-beta primer mix. A single record per CDR3 protein comes from TCRdb applying MiXCR to the 5' RACE reads. Altogether hundreds of thousands of distinct CDR3 sequences are present, around 21% being singletons, with the ten largest covering roughly 3.4%. This CDR3 is 17 amino acids long. J gave up 3 bases and V 5 bases, and 15 bases lay outside the gene matches. Germline CDR1 and CDR2: SGHRS and YFSETQ. This clonotype originated in a man in his sixties or seventies in good health. This rearrangement joins TRBV5-1 to TRBJ2-3, with TRBD2 matching over 7 bases. The sequenced sample consisted of blood. CDR3 DNA: TGCGCCAGCAGTGGAGGACTAGGCCCTTCTCAGACAGATACGCAGTATTTT. It is translated as CASSGGLGPSQTDTQYF.